The 11 T cell receptor beta chains given below trace back to one sample, sequenced in a study of blood T cells in healthy people across ages. Primers used in a second PCR of about 6 to 12 cycles were a sample-barcoded 5' primer and a J-beta primer mix. TCRdb re-derived calls from the 5' RACE reads in MiXCR, one entry per CDR3 protein. Seen here are about 970,000 distinct CDR3 sequences, roughly 51% observed once, and the top ten hold over 20%. Sequences were obtained from blood. These receptor sequences come from a woman aged 60-70 years in good health.

This clonotype was found a few times. V usage is TRBV6-6 and J usage is TRBJ2-1, with 11 bases identical to TRBD2. V shed 6 bases and J 5 bases; nucleotides not matched to a gene: 9. The germline V gene encodes CDR1 MNHNY and CDR2 SVGAGI (reference sequence). The CDR3 spans 16 residues. This CDR3 is CASSAQLAGGNNEQFF. The CDR3 nucleotides are TGTGCCAGCAGCGCTCAGCTAGCGGGAGGAAACAATGAGCAGTTCTTC.

The chain is built from TRBV20-1 and TRBJ2-3; TRBD2 matches at 14 bases. CDR1 and CDR2 (germline): DFQATT, SNEGSKA (reference sequence). The CDR3 loop spans 16 amino acids. J was trimmed by 6 bases and V by 6 bases; bases with no gene match: 11. CDR3 in DNA: TGCAGTGCCCCAACTCCGGGACTAGCGGGGGTTGATACGCAGTATTTT. Its translation: CSAPTPGLAGVDTQYF.

The CDR3 loop reads CSASSLLWVAGPYNEQFF. For the CDR3, the DNA is TGCAGTGCTAGTTCCCTTCTTTGGGTAGCGGGACCATACAATGAGCAGTTCTTC. V and J are TRBV20-1 and TRBJ2-1; 8 bases map to TRBD2. The length of the CDR3 is 18 residues. Trimming removed 3 bases from V and 4 bases from J; junction bases left unmatched: 17. CDR1 is DFQATT, CDR2 SNEGSKA, per germline (reference sequence).

J is TRBJ1-1 and V is TRBV12-3 or TRBV12-4; 8 bases fit TRBD1. CDR3 length: 11 residues. After removal of 6 bases from V and 8 bases from J, the junction contained 2 bases not matched to a gene. Here the CDR3 DNA reads TGTGCCAGCAGCAGGACAGGGGAAGCTTTCTTT. As protein: CASSRTGEAFF.

J is TRBJ2-3 and V is TRBV7-4; 7 nucleotides match TRBD2. V trimming: 3 bases; J trimming: 3 bases; junction bases outside the gene matches: 6. This CDR3 contains 15 residues. The germline V gene encodes CDR1 SGHVT and CDR2 SQSDAQ. CDR3 in amino acids: CASSFRAGVTDTQYF. Written as DNA, the CDR3 is TGTGCCAGCAGCTTTCGGGCGGGAGTGACAGATACGCAGTATTTT.

J is TRBJ2-3 and V is TRBV7-9; 10 bases are shared with TRBD2. CDR1 and CDR2 from the germline V gene are SEHNR and FQNEAQ (reference sequence). Trimming removed 2 bases from V and 5 bases from J; junction bases left unmatched: 7. The CDR3 is 16 amino acids. This CDR3 is CASSLRLAGDLDTQYF. CDR3 DNA sequence: TGTGCCAGCAGCTTACGCCTAGCGGGAGATCTAGATACGCAGTATTTT.

This chain joins TRBV5-1 and TRBJ1-5; TRBD1 is a possible D gene (5 bases). Germline V CDR1 and CDR2: SGHRS, YFSETQ. V gave up 4 bases and J gave up 9 bases, with 17 bases separating them. CDR3 length: 14 residues. The CDR3 spells CASSPDNRAPPQHF. CDR3 nucleotides: TGCGCCAGCAGCCCGGACAATAGGGCCCCGCCCCAGCATTTT. The full variable domain, completed using reference TRBV5-1 and TRBJ1-5, is KAGVTQTPRYLIKTRGQQVTLSCSPISGHRSVSWYQQTPGQGLQFLFEYFSETQRNKGNFPGRFSGRQFSNSRSEMNVSTLELGDSALYLCASSPDNRAPPQHFGDGTRLSIL.

The V call is TRBV28, the J call TRBJ1-4; maybe TRBD1 (5 bases). CDR1 is MDHEN and CDR2 is SYDVKM in the germline V gene. V was pared by 6 bases and J by 7 bases, with 15 bases between. This CDR3 is built from 14 residues. CDR3 residues: CASSVGGVGEKLFF. CDR3 DNA sequence: TGTGCCAGCAGCGTCGGGGGGGTGGGTGAAAAACTGTTTTTT.

This clonotype showed up many times. The J gene is TRBJ1-6, the V gene TRBV28, with D perhaps matching TRBD1 (5 bases). This CDR3 is built from 15 residues. V lost 3 bases to trimming and J lost 5 bases, with 11 bases between them. Germline V gives CDR1 MDHEN, CDR2 SYDVKM. CDR3 coding DNA: TGTGCCAGCAGTTTTCGGGGGGGAAATAATTCACCCCTCCACTTT. Translation gives CASSFRGGNNSPLHF.

The chain employs TRBV7-2 and TRBJ2-7; a possible D gene is TRBD2 (6 bases). Germline V gives CDR1 SGHTA, CDR2 FQGNSA. V lost 5 bases and J lost 7, with 18 bases in between. The CDR3 runs 14 residues. In DNA, the CDR3 is TGTGCCAGCAGCCGGGCTAGCGCCGCTAAGGAGCAGTACTTC. As protein: CASSRASAAKEQYF.

This chain joins TRBV10-2 and TRBJ1-1; D is ambiguous. The CDR3 length is 17 residues. Germline V lookup: CDR1 WSHSY, CDR2 SAAADI. V dropped 0 bases and J dropped 2 bases, with 16 bases sitting between them. The CDR3 DNA is TGCGCCAGCAGTGAGTCCATATCGTGGCTGATTAACACTGAAGCTTTCTTT. Its protein is CASSESISWLINTEAFF.